The 2 T cell receptor beta chains given below trace back to one sample, sequenced in a study of cytomegalovirus exposure and HLA in healthy donors. Vbeta (60) and Jbeta (13) primers were used in the PCR. Produced via immunoSEQ multiplex PCR; TCRdb's table is partial and in-frame only. The data show about 140,000 clones, and the top ten clones hold more than 0.8%. The sample consisted of PBMCs. The origin of the receptors is a male donor in good health and CMV-seronegative.

The chain has TRBV18 and TRBJ2-4; D is possibly TRBD2 (6 bases). CDR1 is KGHSH, CDR2 LQKENI, per germline. V dropped 2 bases and J dropped 7 bases, with 12 bases sitting between them. The CDR3 contains 14 residues. The CDR3 sequence: CASSPTGEGNIQYF. CDR3 DNA: TGTGCCAGCTCACCAACGGGAGAGGGGAACATTCAGTACTTC.

The V gene is TRBV5-4, the J gene TRBJ1-3; 9 bases map to TRBD1. The CDR3 runs to 15 residues. The trim removed 4 bases at V and 4 bases at J, leaving 6 bases unmatched. The germline V gene has CDR1 SGHNT and CDR2 YYREEE (reference sequence). The CDR3 loop is CASSPQGTGGNTIYF. CDR3 nucleotides: TGTGCCAGCAGCCCGCAGGGGACAGGGGGAAACACCATATATTTT.